This T cell receptor beta chain was found in a study of OX40 agonist ivuxolimab in advanced cancers. Looking at the study overall: People in dose escalation had one of these cancers: hepatocellular carcinoma, melanoma, renal cell or head and neck cancer. Mean age around 64 years, range about 20 to 79; roughly 82% male. A history of anti-PD-1, anti-PD-L1 or anti-CTLA-4 therapy was acceptable, and approximately 39% had some.

Profiling relied on immunoSEQ multiplex PCR, and the TCRdb table lists in-frame clones only, not all of them. Of roughly 20,000 clones in the sample, 79% were seen once. Germline CDR1 reads SGHTA; CDR2 reads FQGNSA. This CDR3 is 15 amino acids long. V lost 5 bases, J lost 6 bases, and 10 bases stayed unmatched. Regarding the study as a whole: At 0.1 to 3.0 mg/kg and by week 6, CD4+ and CD8+ T cells in the blood had expanded clonally.

As to this clone: Its antigen remains unknown.

The V gene is TRBV7-2, the J gene TRBJ1-2, with 9 bases matching TRBD1. The sample consisted of CD4+ or CD8+ T cells sorted from blood, taken in a trial of the OX40 agonist ivuxolimab. The TCR was taken from an adult with an advanced solid tumor such as melanoma, head and neck, liver or kidney cancer. CDR3 protein: CASSLFTGGGNGYTF. Written as DNA, the CDR3 is TGTGCCAGCAGCCTCTTTACAGGGGGCGGAAATGGCTACACCTTC.